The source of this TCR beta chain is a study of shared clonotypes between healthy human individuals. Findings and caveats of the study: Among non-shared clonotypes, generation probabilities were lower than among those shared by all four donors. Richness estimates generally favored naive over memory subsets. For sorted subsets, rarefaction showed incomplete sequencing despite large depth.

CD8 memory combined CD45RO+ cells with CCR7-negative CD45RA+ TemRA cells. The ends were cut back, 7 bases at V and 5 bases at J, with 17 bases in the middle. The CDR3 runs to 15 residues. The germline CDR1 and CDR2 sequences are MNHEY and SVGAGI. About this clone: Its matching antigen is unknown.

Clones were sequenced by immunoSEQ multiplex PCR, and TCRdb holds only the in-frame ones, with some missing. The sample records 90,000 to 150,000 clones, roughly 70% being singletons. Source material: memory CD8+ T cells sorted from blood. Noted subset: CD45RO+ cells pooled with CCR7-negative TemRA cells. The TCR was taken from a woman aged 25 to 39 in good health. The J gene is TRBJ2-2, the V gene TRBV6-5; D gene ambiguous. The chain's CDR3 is CASNPGAVGTGELFF. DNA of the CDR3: TGTGCCAGCAACCCCGGCGCGGTTGGTACCGGGGAGCTGTTTTTT.